The 3 T cell receptor beta chains given below trace back to one sample, sequenced in a study of technical replicates of blood from a handful of donors. The repertoire was sequenced with immunoSEQ multiplex PCR; TCRdb's copy has only in-frame clones and lacks some. The sample yields 60,000 to 90,000 clones, around 97% seen once. Material for sequencing was T cells isolated from PBMCs. The receptor set was obtained from a human donor in good health.

V is TRBV6-5 and J is TRBJ2-2, with D uncertain. V gave up 0 bases and J gave up 0 bases, with 5 bases separating them. The CDR3 extends over 15 amino acids. Germline V CDR1 and CDR2: MNHEY, SVGAGI. The CDR3 is CASSYSRANTGELFF. As DNA, the CDR3 is TGTGCCAGCAGTTACTCGCGCGCGAACACCGGGGAGCTGTTTTTT.

J is TRBJ1-5 and V is TRBV19; 8 nucleotides agree with TRBD1. The CDR3 loop spans 16 amino acids. V lost 6 bases to trimming and J lost 2 bases; unmatched junction nucleotides: 9. Germline V CDR1 and CDR2: LNHDA, SQIVND (reference sequence). For the CDR3, the DNA is TGTGCCAGTAGACCATCCCAGGACAGGGGCAATCAGCCCCAGCATTTT. This gives the protein CASRPSQDRGNQPQHF.

The rearrangement links TRBV28 to TRBJ1-5; 9 bases map to TRBD1. Trimming removed 5 bases from V and 9 bases from J; junction bases left unmatched: 11. CDR3 size: 15 residues. From germline, CDR1 is MDHEN and CDR2 SYDVKM. CDR3 residues: CASSPGGQGARPQHF. For the CDR3, the DNA is TGTGCCAGCAGTCCCGGGGGACAGGGTGCTCGGCCCCAGCATTTT.